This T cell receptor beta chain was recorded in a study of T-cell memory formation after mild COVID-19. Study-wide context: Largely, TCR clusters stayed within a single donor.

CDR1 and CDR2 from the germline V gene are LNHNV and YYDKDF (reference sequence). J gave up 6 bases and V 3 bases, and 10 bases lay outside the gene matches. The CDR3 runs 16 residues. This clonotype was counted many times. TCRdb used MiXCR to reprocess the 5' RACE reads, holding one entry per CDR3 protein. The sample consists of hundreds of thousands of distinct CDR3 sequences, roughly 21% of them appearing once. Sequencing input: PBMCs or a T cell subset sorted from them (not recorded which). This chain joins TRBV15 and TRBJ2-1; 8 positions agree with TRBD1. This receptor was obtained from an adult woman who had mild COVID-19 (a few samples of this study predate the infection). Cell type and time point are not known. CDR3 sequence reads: CATSREDRVVANEQFF. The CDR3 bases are TGTGCCACCAGCAGGGAGGACAGGGTAGTGGCCAATGAGCAGTTCTTC.